The rows below give T cell receptor beta chains drawn from one sample of a study of T-cell memory formation after mild COVID-19. TCRdb independently ran MiXCR on the 5' RACE reads; one entry per CDR3 protein. This repertoire shows around 200,000 distinct CDR3 sequences, about 21% found once; its top ten account for about 21%. The sample was PBMCs or a T cell subset sorted from them (not recorded which). Source of these receptors: an adult woman who had mild COVID-19 (a few samples of this study predate the infection). Cell type and time point are not known. The CDR3 runs from the conserved cysteine through the conserved F or W. A D gene is named only where the DNA matches it firmly. For some rows the clone size is stated as once, few or many, or as a class when expanded; others skip it.

CSANALAEAFF	TGCAGTGCTAACGCTTTAGCTGAAGCTTTCTTT	TRBV20-1	TRBJ1-1	.	.
CATSDGKGDPGQGITGELFF	TGTGCCACCAGTGATGGGAAGGGAGATCCGGGACAGGGAATTACCGGGGAGCTGTTTTTT	TRBV24-1	TRBJ2-2	.	TRBD1
CASSLLGTADDGYTF	TGTGCCAGCAGCTTACTCGGGACAGCCGACGATGGCTACACCTTC	TRBV7-9	TRBJ1-2	few	TRBD1
CASKEGVGDGYTF	TGCGCCAGCAAGGAAGGGGTTGGCGATGGCTACACCTTC	TRBV5-1	TRBJ1-2	.	.
CASSVDQTVPQHF	TGTGCCAGCAGCGTAGATCAGACAGTGCCCCAGCATTTT	TRBV9	TRBJ1-5	few	.
CASSSGGPTYEQYF	TGTGCCAGCAGCTCAGGAGGGCCCACCTACGAGCAGTACTTC	TRBV7-9	TRBJ2-7	.	.
CASTPEANTIYF	TGTGCCAGCACCCCTGAGGCAAACACCATATATTTT	TRBV6-1	TRBJ1-3	.	.
CATIRGGLSYNEQFF	TGTGCCACTATACGGGGGGGGCTAAGCTACAATGAGCAGTTCTTC	TRBV6-6	TRBJ2-1	many	TRBD2
CASSLPGVWTEAFF	TGTGCCAGCAGCTTGCCAGGGGTATGGACTGAAGCTTTCTTT	TRBV7-9	TRBJ1-1	.	.
CASSYSRRETSYNEQFF	TGTGCCAGCAGTTACTCGAGGCGGGAGACCTCCTACAATGAGCAGTTCTTC	TRBV6-2/TRBV6-3	TRBJ2-1	.	TRBD2
CASSAQGLAHEQYF	TGTGCCAGCAGCGCCCAGGGACTAGCCCACGAGCAGTACTTC	TRBV9	TRBJ2-7	few	TRBD2
CASSPGLAGGPQETQYF	TGTGCCAGCAGTCCAGGACTAGCGGGAGGGCCTCAAGAGACCCAGTACTTC	TRBV12-3/TRBV12-4	TRBJ2-5	.	TRBD2
CASSLSNLVSKEAYGYTF	TGTGCCAGCAGCTTATCTAACCTTGTGAGCAAGGAGGCCTATGGCTACACCTTC	TRBV7-9	TRBJ1-2	.	.
CASSYIGGGANEQFF	TGTGCCAGCAGTTACATTGGCGGGGGGGCAAATGAGCAGTTCTTC	TRBV6-2/TRBV6-3	TRBJ2-1	.	TRBD2
CASSYIGGTGELFF	TGTGCCAGCAGTTACATCGGGGGGACCGGGGAGCTGTTTTTT	TRBV6-2/TRBV6-3	TRBJ2-2	.	TRBD2
CASSLHLAGGTDTQYF	TGTGCCAGCAGCTTACATCTAGCGGGGGGCACAGATACGCAGTATTTT	TRBV7-2	TRBJ2-3	few	TRBD2
CASSQDPYKWGSTDTQYF	TGTGCCAGCAGCCAAGATCCCTATAAGTGGGGGTCCACAGATACGCAGTATTTT	TRBV3-1	TRBJ2-3	.	.
CASSHRQGRYTEAFF	TGTGCCAGCAGCCATAGGCAGGGACGTTACACTGAAGCTTTCTTT	TRBV14	TRBJ1-1	.	.
CASSALGLEAFF	TGCGCCAGCAGCGCGTTAGGGCTAGAAGCTTTCTTT	TRBV4-1	TRBJ1-1	.	.
CASRQGEEIYEQYF	TGTGCCAGCCGACAGGGGGAGGAAATCTACGAGCAGTACTTC	TRBV25-1	TRBJ2-7	few	TRBD1
CASSFEAASYNEQFF	TGTGCCAGCAGTTTCGAGGCAGCATCCTACAATGAGCAGTTCTTC	TRBV28	TRBJ2-1	.	.
CASSLGLAGGDTQYF	TGTGCCAGCAGTTTAGGGCTAGCGGGAGGGGATACGCAGTATTTT	TRBV27	TRBJ2-3	.	TRBD2
CASSLRQGGTNEKLFF	TGTGCCAGCAGCTTAAGGCAGGGGGGAACTAATGAAAAACTGTTTTTT	TRBV7-8	TRBJ1-4	.	TRBD1
CASSQDSGGGGQPQHF	TGCGCCAGCAGCCAAGATTCTGGGGGCGGTGGTCAGCCCCAGCATTTT	TRBV4-3	TRBJ1-5	few	.
CASSVVDYTDYNEQFF	TGTGCCAGCAGCGTAGTGGATTATACAGACTACAATGAGCAGTTCTTC	TRBV9	TRBJ2-1	.	.
CAIGQVNTEAFF	TGTGCCATAGGACAGGTGAACACTGAAGCTTTCTTT	TRBV10-3	TRBJ1-1	.	TRBD1
CATSRDRTEQYF	TGTGCCACCAGCAGAGATCGGACCGAGCAGTACTTC	TRBV15	TRBJ2-7	few	.
CASSLTDGNTIYF	TGCGCCAGCAGCTTGACAGATGGAAACACCATATATTTT	TRBV4-1	TRBJ1-3	few	.
CASSLVTSGSQETQYF	TGTGCCAGCAGCTTAGTGACTAGCGGGAGCCAAGAGACCCAGTACTTC	TRBV7-9	TRBJ2-5	.	TRBD2
CASSSGLAVLSTDTQYF	TGTGCCAGCAGCTCGGGACTAGCGGTCCTTAGCACAGATACGCAGTATTTT	TRBV12-3/TRBV12-4	TRBJ2-3	few	TRBD2
CASSHYGNEQFF	TGTGCCAGCAGCCATTACGGAAATGAGCAGTTCTTC	TRBV14	TRBJ2-1	.	.
CASSLDTSGFNEQFF	TGTGCCAGCAGCTTAGACACTAGCGGGTTCAATGAGCAGTTCTTC	TRBV7-2	TRBJ2-1	.	TRBD2
CASSSTPGTGGRGNTEAFF	TGTGCCAGCAGCTCAACCCCCGGGACAGGGGGCAGAGGGAACACTGAAGCTTTCTTT	TRBV7-3	TRBJ1-1	few	TRBD1
CASSQGGGSEQYF	TGCGCCAGCAGCCAAGGGGGAGGGTCCGAGCAGTACTTC	TRBV4-1	TRBJ2-7	.	TRBD2
CSVLLAGRYEQYF	TGCAGCGTTTTACTGGCAGGGAGGTACGAGCAGTACTTC	TRBV29-1	TRBJ2-7	few	.
CASSFEGAKGRTEAFF	TGTGCCAGCAGTTTCGAGGGGGCGAAGGGACGGACTGAAGCTTTCTTT	TRBV12-3/TRBV12-4	TRBJ1-1	.	TRBD1
CSVGPPTTEKYGYTF	TGCAGCGTTGGGCCCCCCACGACAGAAAAGTATGGCTACACCTTC	TRBV29-1	TRBJ1-2	few	.
CATSEARTSSGANVLTF	TGTGCCACCAGTGAAGCTAGGACGAGCTCTGGGGCCAACGTCCTGACTTTC	TRBV24-1	TRBJ2-6	few	.
CASSLAWDSSNEKLFF	TGTGCCAGCAGCTTAGCTTGGGACAGCTCTAATGAAAAACTGTTTTTT	TRBV7-2	TRBJ1-4	few	TRBD1
CAWSPGPHTEAFF	TGTGCCTGGAGTCCCGGTCCCCACACTGAAGCTTTCTTT	TRBV30	TRBJ1-1	.	.
CATERGREGAYGYTF	TGTGCCACAGAACGGGGCAGGGAAGGCGCCTATGGCTACACCTTC	TRBV15	TRBJ1-2	few	.